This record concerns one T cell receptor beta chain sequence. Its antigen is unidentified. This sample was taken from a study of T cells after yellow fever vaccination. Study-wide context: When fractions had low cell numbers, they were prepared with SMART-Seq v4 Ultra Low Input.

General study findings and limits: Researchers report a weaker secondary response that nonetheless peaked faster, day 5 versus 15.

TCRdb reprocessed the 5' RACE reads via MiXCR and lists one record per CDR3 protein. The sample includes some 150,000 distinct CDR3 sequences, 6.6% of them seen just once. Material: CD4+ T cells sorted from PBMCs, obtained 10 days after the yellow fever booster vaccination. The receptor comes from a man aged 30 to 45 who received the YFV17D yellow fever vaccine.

The CDR3 DNA sequence: TGTGCCAGCAGTCAATCATCCCTAGCGGTATACGAGCAGTACTTC. As protein: CASSQSSLAVYEQYF. This chain links TRBV7-9 with TRBJ2-7; 7 bases line up with TRBD2. Germline loops: CDR1 SEHNR, CDR2 FQNEAQ (reference sequence). V lost 6 bases and J lost 4; bases outside the gene matches: 12. This CDR3 comprises 15 residues.